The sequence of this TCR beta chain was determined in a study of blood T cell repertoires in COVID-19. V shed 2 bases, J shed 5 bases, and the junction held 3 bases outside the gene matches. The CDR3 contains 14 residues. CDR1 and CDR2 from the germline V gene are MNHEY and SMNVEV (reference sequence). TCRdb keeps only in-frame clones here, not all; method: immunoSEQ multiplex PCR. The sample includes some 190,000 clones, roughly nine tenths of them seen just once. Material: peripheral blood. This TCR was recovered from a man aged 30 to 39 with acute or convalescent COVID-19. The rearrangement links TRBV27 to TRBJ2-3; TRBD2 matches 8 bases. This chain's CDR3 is CASSLAGGGDTQYF. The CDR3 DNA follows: TGTGCCAGCAGTTTAGCGGGGGGCGGAGATACGCAGTATTTT.